The rows below give T cell receptor beta chains drawn from one sample of a study of control samples from healthy donors and cancer patients. TCRdb's copy holds only in-frame clones and misses some; the assay was immunoSEQ multiplex PCR. This sample has over 100,000 clones; 80% to 95% occur once, and the top ten carry 2% to 3%. Sequencing used blood. The receptors were gathered from a middle-aged man in good health. CDR3s include the opening cysteine and the closing phenylalanine or tryptophan. The D gene is left open where the match is weak. Expanded clones get a size class; other rows say once, few or many, or leave the size out.

V: TRBV20-1; D: .; J: TRBJ1-1; size: .; CDR3: CSASGGEAFF; DNA: TGCAGTGCTAGCGGGGGTGAAGCTTTCTTT
V: TRBV30; D: .; J: TRBJ2-7; size: .; CDR3: CAWSDWGWGEQYF; DNA: TGTGCCTGGAGTGACTGGGGGTGGGGCGAGCAGTACTTC
V: TRBV12-5; D: .; J: TRBJ1-3; size: few; CDR3: CASGLVLSADTIYF; DNA: TGTGCTAGTGGTTTGGTACTCAGTGCCGACACCATATATTTT
V: TRBV27; D: .; J: TRBJ1-5; size: .; CDR3: CASSFSPTSNQPQHF; DNA: TGTGCCAGCAGTTTTTCCCCTACTAGCAATCAGCCCCAGCATTTT
V: TRBV12-3/TRBV12-4; D: .; J: TRBJ1-1; size: .; CDR3: CASSFADTEAFF; DNA: TGTGCCAGCAGTTTCGCAGACACTGAAGCTTTCTTT
V: TRBV23-1; D: .; J: TRBJ1-5; size: .; CDR3: CASSLIRDGKNQPQHF; DNA: TGCGCCAGCAGTCTTATAAGGGACGGAAAAAATCAGCCCCAGCATTTT
V: TRBV5-1; D: .; J: TRBJ1-1; size: .; CDR3: CASSFNEDTEAFF; DNA: TGCGCCAGCAGCTTTAACGAGGACACTGAAGCTTTCTTT
V: TRBV6-5; D: TRBD1; J: TRBJ1-2; size: once; CDR3: CASRRGQGHGYTF; DNA: TGTGCCAGCAGAAGGGGACAGGGACATGGCTACACCTTC
V: TRBV19; D: .; J: TRBJ2-7; size: .; CDR3: CASSTTGTGSLAGSYEQYF; DNA: TGTGCCAGTAGTACAACCGGGACAGGGTCACTAGCGGGCTCCTACGAGCAGTACTTC
V: TRBV30; D: TRBD1; J: TRBJ2-3; size: .; CDR3: CAWKGTGTDTQYF; DNA: TGTGCCTGGAAGGGGACAGGCACAGATACGCAGTATTTT
V: TRBV7-2; D: TRBD2; J: TRBJ2-1; size: .; CDR3: CASRGGNYNEQFF; DNA: TGTGCCAGCCGGGGAGGGAACTACAATGAGCAGTTCTTC
V: TRBV11-1; D: .; J: TRBJ1-4; size: .; CDR3: CASTQNREKLFF; DNA: TGTGCCAGCACCCAGAATCGTGAAAAACTGTTTTTT
V: TRBV7-2; D: .; J: TRBJ1-4; size: .; CDR3: CASSLMGGEEKLFF; DNA: TGTGCCAGCAGCTTAATGGGGGGGGAGGAAAAACTGTTTTTT
V: TRBV7-3; D: .; J: TRBJ2-7; size: .; CDR3: CASSSRGEQYF; DNA: TGTGCCAGCAGCTCCCGTGGGGAGCAGTACTTC
V: TRBV5-6; D: .; J: TRBJ2-3; size: .; CDR3: CASSLAAWPSDTQYF; DNA: TGTGCCAGCAGCTTGGCGGCGTGGCCCTCAGATACGCAGTATTTT
V: TRBV9; D: .; J: TRBJ1-2; size: .; CDR3: CASSVGSAGPVYTF; DNA: TGTGCCAGCAGTGTAGGGTCCGCGGGACCAGTCTACACCTTC
V: TRBV15; D: .; J: TRBJ1-6; size: .; CDR3: CATSRDAEINSPLHF; DNA: TGTGCCACCAGCAGAGATGCGGAGATAAATTCACCCCTCCACTTT
V: TRBV5-1; D: .; J: TRBJ2-6; size: .; CDR3: CASRGSSGANVLTF; DNA: TGCGCCAGCCGGGGAAGCTCTGGGGCCAACGTCCTGACTTTC
V: TRBV7-8; D: TRBD1; J: TRBJ1-3; size: .; CDR3: CASSPFVDRVDGNTIYF; DNA: TGTGCCAGCAGCCCATTCGTGGACAGGGTCGATGGGAACACCATATATTTT
V: TRBV28; D: TRBD2; J: TRBJ2-7; size: .; CDR3: CASSSPSGRSYEQYF; DNA: TGTGCCAGCAGTTCCCCTAGCGGGAGATCCTACGAGCAGTACTTC
V: TRBV7-2; D: .; J: TRBJ2-7; size: .; CDR3: CASSVGPGEYEQYF; DNA: TGTGCCAGCAGCGTGGGCCCTGGTGAGTACGAGCAGTACTTC
V: TRBV3-1/TRBV3-2; D: TRBD1; J: TRBJ2-3; size: .; CDR3: CASSQVGTVSTDTQYF; DNA: TGTGCCAGCAGCCAAGTAGGGACAGTGAGTACAGATACGCAGTATTTT
V: TRBV10-3; D: TRBD1; J: TRBJ1-2; size: .; CDR3: CAISGSWTGSEGYTF; DNA: TGTGCCATCAGTGGTTCCTGGACAGGTTCAGAGGGCTACACCTTC
V: TRBV19; D: .; J: TRBJ2-7; size: .; CDR3: CASSISNTAYEQYF; DNA: TGTGCCAGTAGTATCTCAAACACGGCCTACGAGCAGTACTTC
V: TRBV7-8; D: TRBD2; J: TRBJ2-1; size: .; CDR3: CASSTPVGGGAVTSYNEQFF; DNA: TGTGCCAGCAGCACACCGGTGGGCGGGGGGGCCGTAACGTCCTACAATGAGCAGTTCTTC
V: TRBV29-1; D: TRBD1; J: TRBJ2-2; size: .; CDR3: CSRDRGNTGELFF; DNA: TGCAGCCGGGACAGGGGGAACACCGGGGAGCTGTTTTTT
V: TRBV27; D: .; J: TRBJ1-1; size: .; CDR3: CASSLVDLVRTEAFF; DNA: TGTGCCAGCAGTTTAGTGGACTTGGTAAGGACTGAAGCTTTCTTT
V: TRBV2; D: .; J: TRBJ2-6; size: few; CDR3: CASVKSTVRANVLTF; DNA: TGTGCCAGCGTTAAATCTACAGTTCGGGCCAACGTCCTGACTTTC
V: TRBV3-1/TRBV3-2; D: .; J: TRBJ1-1; size: .; CDR3: CASSLVSLNTEAFF; DNA: TGTGCCAGCAGCCTAGTAAGTTTGAACACTGAAGCTTTCTTT
V: TRBV30; D: TRBD1; J: TRBJ1-4; size: .; CDR3: CAWSVQGVGEKLFF; DNA: TGTGCCTGGAGTGTGCAGGGGGTGGGGGAAAAACTGTTTTTT
V: TRBV9; D: TRBD1; J: TRBJ1-2; size: once; CDR3: CASSVDRAHRDREKDYGYTF; DNA: TGTGCCAGCAGCGTAGACAGAGCCCATCGGGACAGGGAGAAGGACTATGGCTACACCTTC